This T cell receptor beta chain was captured by sequencing in a study of T cells expressing NK-cell markers. Study at large: The TCR beta repertoires were obtained from sorted CD3+CD56+NKG2C+, CD3+CD56+NKG2C- and CD3+CD56-NKG2C+ T cells. Notes on the study in general: Of CD8+ T cells, roughly 1.0-7.5% belonged to dominant NKG2C+ clonotypes in 5 or 6 donors.

Scientists made TCR beta cDNA using 5'RACE template switching with UMIs. No DNA is given; TCRdb re-called the 5' RACE reads and lists each CDR3 protein once. Its table lists some 600,000 distinct CDR3 sequences. In regard to this clonotype: Its antigen is not identified.

The length of the CDR3 is 12 residues. Sample: blood T cells: a sorted CD56 or NKG2C T cell subset, CD4+ or CD8+ T cells, or bulk PBMC T cells (not recorded which). V and J are TRBV12-3 or TRBV12-4 and TRBJ2-1. This clonotype originated in a man younger than 35 in good health. CDR3 amino acids: CASSRTKDEQFF.